The entry that follows covers one T cell receptor (beta chain) sequence. The specificity of this receptor is unknown. Base-call qualities are not available, and no considerably larger clone is one nucleotide away. These data belong to a study of control samples from healthy donors and cancer patients (dated by TCRdb to the early 2020s). The library relied on the immunoSEQ multiplex PCR assay. As stored in TCRdb, this immuneACCESS dataset retains in-frame rearrangements with V and J assigned. A fraction of the clones does not appear; measured against another copy, unresolved V genes explain less than half of the discrepancy, and the remainder lacks a known reason. The sample data list around 93,000 clones, and 80% to 95% of these were observed just once. 2.5% to 3.5% of the sample rests with the top ten. Trimming removed 8 bases from V and 0 bases from J, leaving 13 bases between the germline ends. The CDR3 numbers 14 residues from cysteine through phenylalanine. Only the CDR3 part of the read is kept: 42 bases, read in frame from the first base. CDR1 and CDR2 (SNHLY, FYNNEI) derive from the germline V gene.

The sequence is built from TRBV2 and TRBJ1-1; no D gene is confidently identified. This clonotype originated in a human donor in good health. The donor label of this sample is uncertain. The specimen sequenced was blood. The CDR3 region: CASSAQTVNTEAFF. The DNA is as follows: TGTGCCAGCTCAGCCCAAACTGTGAACACTGAAGCTTTCTTT.